What follows are 7 T cell receptor beta chains derived from one specimen sequenced in a study of identical twins (dated by TCRdb to the mid-2010s). The library was built by means of 5' RACE. The instrument given in TCRdb is Illumina HiSeq 2000. TCRdb reprocessed the public reads (quality trimming at Q25 with fastp, clone calling with MiXCR) and kept in-frame beta chains. Rows with a matching CDR3 protein are joined into one entry that keeps the most common DNA and genes. In all, the sample holds around 480,000 distinct CDR3 sequences, and 13% to 15% of those were seen once. The ten largest make up approximately 0.52% of the sample. The same data also contributed to another study, on yellow fever vaccine responses in identical twins.

The sequenced material came from CD4+ T cells sorted from blood. The receptor source for this set is a woman younger than 35 in good health.

The chain combines TRBV6-1 with TRBJ1-2, with TRBD1 matching 7 bases. Germline V CDR1 and CDR2: MNHNS, SASEGT. This CDR3 has 15 residues. The V and J ends lost 5 bases and 1 base, in that order; junction bases with no gene match: 7. The CDR3 protein is CASSTGQDRNYGYTF. CDR3 nucleotide sequence: TGTGCCAGCAGTACAGGACAGGACCGTAACTATGGCTACACCTTC.

This clonotype was seen only a few times. The chain links TRBV7-2 to TRBJ2-3, with D perhaps assigned TRBD1 or TRBD2 (5 bases each). Looked up from germline, CDR1 is SGHTA and CDR2 is FQGNSA. This CDR3 spans 16 amino acids. V lost 6 bases and J 4 bases, leaving 20 bases between the germline ends. The CDR3 DNA reads TGTGCCAGCAGTTCAGATCGGGCTAGCAGGGCAGATACGCAGTATTTT. Translated: CASSSDRASRADTQYF.

This chain's CDR3 is CASSRSSGGGGETQYF. CDR3 in DNA: TGTGCCAGCAGCCGTTCAAGCGGGGGAGGTGGGGAGACCCAGTACTTC. This chain uses TRBV11-2 with TRBJ2-5; 8 bases are a match to TRBD2. Germline-derived CDR1 and CDR2 are SGHAT and FQNNGV. With V trimmed by 5 bases and J by 5 bases, 13 bases remained unmatched. CDR3 length: 16 residues.

This clonotype was observed a few times. The rearrangement uses TRBV5-1 and TRBJ1-4, with unresolved D. The V end lost 4 bases, the J end lost 4 bases, and 17 bases lay between the germline ends. Germline assignment: CDR1 SGHRS and CDR2 YFSETQ. The CDR3 covers 16 residues. The CDR3 loop reads CASSHSLGEGNEKLFF. CDR3 sequence (DNA): TGCGCCAGCAGCCACAGTTTAGGTGAAGGTAATGAAAAACTGTTTTTT.

This clonotype was observed at least ten times. CDR3 sequence reads: CATRDRNEQFF. DNA for the CDR3: TGTGCCACCCGGGACAGGAATGAGCAGTTCTTC. The chain has TRBV12-3 or TRBV12-4 and TRBJ2-1; 8 nucleotides agree with TRBD1. This CDR3 comprises 11 residues. V shed 10 bases and J 7 bases; nucleotides not matched to a gene: 3.

In this sample, this clonotype turned up many times. The chain has TRBV5-1 and TRBJ2-1; unclear D gene. This CDR3 is 11 amino acids long. V lost 0 bases to trimming and J lost 11 bases, with 6 bases between them. Germline assignment: CDR1 SGHRS and CDR2 YFSETQ. CDR3: CASSLERKQFF. CDR3 bases: TGCGCCAGCAGCTTGGAACGGAAGCAGTTCTTC.

This chain joins TRBV4-1 and TRBJ2-7, with TRBD1 matching 9 bases. V lost 5 bases and J lost 6; bases outside the gene matches: 11. The CDR3 has 15 amino acids. Germline-derived CDR1 and CDR2 are MGHRA and YSYEKL. As DNA, the CDR3 is TGCGCCAGCAGCTTCCGGGACAGGGATCTTCGCGAGCAGTACTTC. It translates to CASSFRDRDLREQYF.